This T cell receptor beta chain was profiled in a study of regulatory T cells in long-lasting Graves disease. About the research overall: Patients with persistent Graves' disease had over 5 years of antithyroid drugs and persistent TSH receptor antibodies.

V gave up 3 bases and J gave up 5 bases; unmatched junction bases: 7. Germline V gives CDR1 GTSNPN, CDR2 SVGIG (reference sequence). The length of the CDR3 is 15 residues. This sample's time point: persistent/refractory GD, antithyroid drugs over 5 years with positive TRAb. PBMCs were the source of the RNA used for TCR sequencing. Study-wide points: With persistent disease, TRBV28, TRBJ1-2 and TRBJ2-5 were the favored segments. Newly diagnosed Graves' patients had higher TCR diversity than persistent ones.

With iRepertoire HTBI primers and Arm-PCR of CDR3 regions, TCR beta libraries were built. Each CDR3 protein gets one entry after TCRdb re-called the multiplex PCR reads with MiXCR. The repertoire consists of around 450,000 distinct CDR3 sequences, with about 22% occurring once and the leading ten covering approximately 6.4%. This clonotype was observed a few times. Its target is unknown. Sequences were derived from peripheral blood mononuclear cells (PBMCs), sampled when the disease was refractory, from a patient treated with antithyroid drugs. This TCR was recovered from a female donor with Graves disease. The V gene is TRBV30, the J gene TRBJ2-5; 12 nucleotides align to TRBD2. CDR3 sequence: CAWSRLAGVGETQYF. In DNA, the CDR3 is TGTGCCTGGAGCCGACTAGCGGGAGTTGGTGAGACCCAGTACTTC.